The 25 T cell receptor beta chains below all came from one sample that was sequenced in a study of blood T cell repertoires in COVID-19. Clones were sequenced by immunoSEQ multiplex PCR, and TCRdb holds only the in-frame ones, with some missing. In the table there are some 450,000 clones, around 88% of which are singletons. The sequenced sample was peripheral blood. The source is a woman aged 45-65 years with COVID-19, enrolled during active disease.

The rearrangement joins TRBV7-2 to TRBJ1-6, with 9 positions matching TRBD1. Germline trimming cut 5 bases from V and 9 bases from J; bases unmatched to any gene: 5. Germline values: CDR1 SGHTA, CDR2 FQGNSA. The length of the CDR3 is 14 residues. CDR3 sequence (DNA): TGTGCCAGCAGCCAAGACAGGGGGGGTTCACCCCTCCACTTT. Amino acid sequence: CASSQDRGGSPLHF. Filled out from reference TRBV7-2 and TRBJ1-6, the complete variable domain reads GAGVSQSPSNKVTEKGKDVELRCDPISGHTALYWYRQSLGQGLEFLIYFQGNSAPDKSGLPSDRFSAERTGGSVSTLTIQRTQQEDSAVYLCASSQDRGGSPLHFGNGTRLTVT.

The CDR3 spells CASSARQVSNYGYTF. The CDR3 nucleotides are TGTGCCAGCAGTGCCCGACAGGTGTCTAACTATGGCTACACCTTC. The genes are TRBV2 and TRBJ1-2; possibly TRBD1 for D (6 bases). V lost 4 bases and J lost 0, with 12 bases in between. Germline loops: CDR1 SNHLY, CDR2 FYNNEI. This CDR3 comprises 15 residues. The full variable domain, its missing parts supplied by reference TRBV2 and TRBJ1-2, is EPEVTQTPSHQVTQMGQEVILRCVPISNHLYFYWYRQILGQKVEFLVSFYNNEISEKSEIFDDQFSVERPDGSNFTLKIRSTKLEDSAMYFCASSARQVSNYGYTFGSGTRLTVV.

This chain joins TRBV18 and TRBJ1-2, with D possibly TRBD1 on 6 matching bases. CDR1 is KGHSH, CDR2 LQKENI, per germline. CDR3 length: 13 amino acids. V was shortened by 3 bases and J by 4 bases, with 9 bases between the two germline ends. The DNA for the CDR3 is TGTGCCAGCTCACCGCAGGACAGCTATGGCTACACCTTC. This gives the protein CASSPQDSYGYTF.

This chain connects TRBV5-1 to TRBJ1-1; no firm D call. Deletions cut 2 bases from V and 3 bases from J, with 11 bases between. The germline gives CDR1 SGHRS, CDR2 YFSETQ. This CDR3 spans 14 amino acids. CDR3 sequence: CASSFSGDDTEAFF. The CDR3 coding sequence is TGCGCCAGCAGCTTTTCGGGAGATGACACTGAAGCTTTCTTT.

V and J are TRBV12-3 or TRBV12-4 and TRBJ1-2, with D unclear. This CDR3 spans 13 amino acids. Trimming cost V 6 bases and J 4 bases, with 12 bases left between them. The CDR3 region has the DNA TGTGCCAGCAGCCTCAGGCAGGCCTATGGCTACACCTTC. Amino acid sequence: CASSLRQAYGYTF.

The V and J genes are TRBV29-1 and TRBJ1-2; D gene uncertain. The V end lost 6 bases, the J end lost 8 bases, and 19 bases lay between the germline ends. CDR3 length equals 13 residues. Germline V gene data show CDR1 as SQVTM and CDR2 as ANQGSEA. The CDR3 DNA reads TGCAGCGTAAGGGATCTCGGGAGGGTAGGCTACACCTTC. Translation gives CSVRDLGRVGYTF.

The chain carries TRBV19 and TRBJ1-2; no clear D gene. This CDR3 is 12 amino acids long. Trimming removed 3 bases from V and 7 bases from J, with 9 bases in between. Germline V lookup: CDR1 LNHDA, CDR2 SQIVND (reference sequence). Here the CDR3 DNA reads TGTGCCAGTAGTATTTTAACCGGTGGCTACACCTTC. Translation: CASSILTGGYTF.

The chain recombines TRBV5-1 with TRBJ1-1; TRBD1 is a possible D gene (6 bases). V lost 4 bases and J lost 2, with 9 bases in between. This CDR3 has 13 amino acids. Germline V gives CDR1 SGHRS, CDR2 YFSETQ. CDR3 loop: CASSGTPNTEAFF. CDR3 nucleotides: TGCGCCAGCAGCGGGACACCTAACACTGAAGCTTTCTTT.

In the case of this clone: Distinct nucleotide sequences in the sample also encode this CDR3. V and J are TRBV5-1 and TRBJ1-1; D is unclear. Trimming took off 5 bases at V and 2 bases at J, with 4 bases between the two ends. The V gene's germline CDR1 is SGHRS and CDR2 YFSETQ. This CDR3 region has 11 residues. CDR3 protein: CASSLNTEAFF. CDR3 coding DNA: TGCGCCAGCAGTTTAAACACTGAAGCTTTCTTT.

The rearrangement links TRBV24-1 to TRBJ1-1; TRBD1 matches at 7 bases. CDR1 KGHDR and CDR2 SFDVKD come from the germline V gene. J lost 5 bases, V lost 4 bases, and 12 bases had no gene match. The CDR3 has 16 amino acids. CDR3 amino acids: CATSDARQGRRTEAFF. CDR3 in DNA: TGTGCCACCAGTGACGCACGACAGGGCAGGAGGACTGAAGCTTTCTTT.

V is TRBV19 and J is TRBJ2-1; possibly TRBD1 for D (6 bases). The germline V gene has CDR1 LNHDA and CDR2 SQIVND (reference sequence). The CDR3 sequence is 13 residues long. Trimming cost V 5 bases and J 3 bases, with 8 bases left between them. CDR3 loop: CASSVQGYNEQFF. The CDR3 DNA is TGTGCCAGTAGTGTACAGGGCTACAATGAGCAGTTCTTC.

This chain joins TRBV13 and TRBJ1-1; 7 nucleotides agree with TRBD1. Per the germline V gene, CDR1 is PRHDT and CDR2 is FYEKMQ (reference sequence). V dropped 6 bases and J dropped 4; count of bases not matched to a gene: 8. The CDR3 loop spans 14 amino acids. The DNA of the CDR3 is TGTGCCAGCAGGCGCGCAGGGGGGCCCACTGAAGCTTTCTTT. Its translation is CASRRAGGPTEAFF.

This chain links TRBV5-1 with TRBJ2-5; D is possibly TRBD2 (7 bases). The ends were cut back, 1 base at V and 3 bases at J, with 13 bases in the middle. The CDR3 sequence is 15 residues long. Per the germline V gene, CDR1 is SGHRS and CDR2 is YFSETQ. The CDR3 loop reads CASSLWGGVKETQYF. The CDR3 coding sequence is TGCGCCAGCAGCTTGTGGGGGGGCGTTAAAGAGACCCAGTACTTC.

The chain is built from TRBV29-1 and TRBJ1-1; D perhaps matches TRBD1 (6 bases). This CDR3 has 17 amino acids. With 5 bases removed from V and 1 base from J, the gap between germline ends came to 23 bases. Germline CDR1 SQVTM, CDR2 ANQGSEA. CDR3 DNA sequence: TGCAGCGTTCGGACCCCATCGAGCACAGGGAAGAACACTGAAGCTTTCTTT. This sequence encodes CSVRTPSSTGKNTEAFF.

V usage is TRBV6-2 or TRBV6-3 and J usage is TRBJ2-7; D is uncertain. Trimming removed 3 bases at V and 2 bases at J, with 11 bases between. Per the germline V gene, CDR1 is MNHEY and CDR2 is SVGEGT. The CDR3 spans 14 residues. Written as DNA, the CDR3 is TGTGCCAGCAGTTATAAATCTAACCCCTACGAGCAGTACTTC. Translation: CASSYKSNPYEQYF.

This clone was seen once. The rearrangement links TRBV6-5 to TRBJ1-4, with D hard to call. V lost 2 bases, J lost 3 bases, and 7 bases lay in between. CDR3 length: 14 amino acids. Germline assignment: CDR1 MNHEY and CDR2 SVGAGI. The CDR3 here is CASSYGRSNEKLFF. CDR3 DNA: TGTGCCAGCAGTTACGGGCGCTCTAATGAAAAACTGTTTTTT.

About this clone: The junction does not match germline at one end; this may be a read error. This chain connects TRBV3-1 (or the pseudogene TRBV3-2) to TRBJ2-7, with 8 nucleotides matching TRBD1. Germline assignment: CDR1 LGHDT and CDR2 YNNKEL (reference sequence). This CDR3 has 15 residues. The CDR3 spells CASSKEGQVIHEQYF. Here the CDR3 DNA reads TGTGCCAGCAGCAAAGAGGGACAGGTAATCCACGAGCAGTACTTC.

This clone was recorded once. J is TRBJ1-4 and V is TRBV5-6; D call uncertain. The germline V and J ends were trimmed by 1 base and 8 bases, with 9 bases remaining between them. Germline V CDR1 and CDR2: SGHDT, YYEEEE. This CDR3 spans 13 amino acids. The CDR3 protein is CASSLSLSEKLFF. The CDR3 coding sequence is TGTGCCAGCAGCTTGTCACTTTCAGAAAAACTGTTTTTT.

This clone is a singleton in its sample. The chain links TRBV25-1 to TRBJ2-3, with 8 bases identical to TRBD1. The CDR3 covers 15 residues. The V gene end was trimmed by 4 bases and the J gene end by 2 bases; junction bases not matched to a gene: 5. Germline V CDR1 and CDR2: MGHDK, SYGVNS. Here the CDR3 DNA reads TGTGCCAGCAGTGGTTGGACAGGGCCCACAGATACGCAGTATTTT. Translating it yields CASSGWTGPTDTQYF.

The chain links TRBV10-2 to TRBJ2-7, with TRBD2 identical over 8 bases. With V trimmed by 7 bases and J by 5 bases, 10 bases remained unmatched. The CDR3 is 14 amino acids. Germline values: CDR1 WSHSY, CDR2 SAAADI. The CDR3 is CASTGPPGGNEQYF. The CDR3 DNA is TGCGCCAGCACCGGACCCCCGGGGGGGAACGAGCAGTACTTC.

This sequence joins TRBV7-2 and TRBJ2-1; 14 bases match TRBD2. With V trimmed by 6 bases and J by 13 bases, 14 bases remained unmatched. Germline V gene lookup returns CDR1 SGHTA and CDR2 FQGNSA. The CDR3 consists of 16 residues. CDR3 protein: CASRTSGGAPDYPQFF. CDR3 nucleotides: TGTGCCAGCAGGACTAGCGGGGGGGCACCGGATTACCCCCAGTTCTTC.

This sequence joins TRBV2 and TRBJ2-6; no firm D call. Germline V gives CDR1 SNHLY, CDR2 FYNNEI. The V end was cut by 10 bases, the J end by 0 bases, with 19 bases between. This CDR3 has 17 residues. This CDR3 is CATLARHPSSGANVLTF. Here the CDR3 DNA reads TGTGCCACCTTAGCTAGGCACCCCAGCTCTGGGGCCAACGTCCTGACTTTC.

The genes are TRBV6-5 and TRBJ1-1, with 8 bases aligning to TRBD1. The V segment lost 6 bases and the J segment 10 bases; nucleotides outside the gene matches: 4. CDR1 and CDR2 (germline): MNHEY, SVGAGI. The CDR3 has 11 amino acids. DNA for the CDR3: TGTGCCAGCAGGGACAGGGCGGGAGCTTTCTTT. Its protein product is CASRDRAGAFF.

The V and J genes are TRBV10-3 and TRBJ2-2; 9 positions match TRBD1. The CDR3 runs to 16 residues. Germline V gives CDR1 ENHRY, CDR2 SYGVKD. Trimming removed 3 bases from V and 5 bases from J; junction bases left unmatched: 7. The CDR3 loop is CAISEVSGQGTGELFF. The CDR3 coding sequence is TGTGCCATCAGTGAAGTCTCGGGACAGGGTACCGGGGAGCTGTTTTTT.

The rearrangement links TRBV7-9 to TRBJ2-7; D might be TRBD1 (6 bases). Germline loops: CDR1 SEHNR, CDR2 FQNEAQ (reference sequence). The V and J ends lost 11 bases and 6 bases respectively, with 14 bases between them. This CDR3 has 11 residues. This CDR3 is CAGDTGTEQYF. CDR3 coding DNA: TGTGCCGGAGATACAGGGACCGAGCAGTACTTC.